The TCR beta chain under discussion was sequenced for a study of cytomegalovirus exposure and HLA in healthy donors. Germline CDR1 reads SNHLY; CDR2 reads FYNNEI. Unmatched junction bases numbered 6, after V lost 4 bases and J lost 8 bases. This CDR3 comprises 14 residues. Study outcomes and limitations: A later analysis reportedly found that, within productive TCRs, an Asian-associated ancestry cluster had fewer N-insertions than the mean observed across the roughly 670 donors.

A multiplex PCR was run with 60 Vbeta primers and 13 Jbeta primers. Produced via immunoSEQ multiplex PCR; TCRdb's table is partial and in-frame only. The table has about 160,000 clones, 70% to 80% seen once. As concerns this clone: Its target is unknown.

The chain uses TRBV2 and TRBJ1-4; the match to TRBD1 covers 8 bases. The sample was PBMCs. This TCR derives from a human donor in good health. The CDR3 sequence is CASSGTGGQEKLFF. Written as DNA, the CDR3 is TGTGCCAGCAGTGGAACAGGGGGACAGGAAAAACTGTTTTTT.